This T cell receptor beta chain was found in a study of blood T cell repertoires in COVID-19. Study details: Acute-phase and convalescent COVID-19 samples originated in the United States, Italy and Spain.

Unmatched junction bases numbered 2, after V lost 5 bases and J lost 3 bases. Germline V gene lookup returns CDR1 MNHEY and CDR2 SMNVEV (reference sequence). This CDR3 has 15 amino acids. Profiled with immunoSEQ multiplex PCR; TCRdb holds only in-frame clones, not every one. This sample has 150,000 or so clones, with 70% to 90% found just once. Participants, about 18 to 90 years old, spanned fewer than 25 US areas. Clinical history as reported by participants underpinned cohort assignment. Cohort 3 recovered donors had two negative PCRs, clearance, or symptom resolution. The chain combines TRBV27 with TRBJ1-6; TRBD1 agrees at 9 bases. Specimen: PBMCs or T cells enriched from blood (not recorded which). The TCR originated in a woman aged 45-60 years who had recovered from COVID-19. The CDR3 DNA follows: TGTGCCAGCAGTCCGGACAGGGGCTATAATTCACCCCTCCACTTT. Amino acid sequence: CASSPDRGYNSPLHF.